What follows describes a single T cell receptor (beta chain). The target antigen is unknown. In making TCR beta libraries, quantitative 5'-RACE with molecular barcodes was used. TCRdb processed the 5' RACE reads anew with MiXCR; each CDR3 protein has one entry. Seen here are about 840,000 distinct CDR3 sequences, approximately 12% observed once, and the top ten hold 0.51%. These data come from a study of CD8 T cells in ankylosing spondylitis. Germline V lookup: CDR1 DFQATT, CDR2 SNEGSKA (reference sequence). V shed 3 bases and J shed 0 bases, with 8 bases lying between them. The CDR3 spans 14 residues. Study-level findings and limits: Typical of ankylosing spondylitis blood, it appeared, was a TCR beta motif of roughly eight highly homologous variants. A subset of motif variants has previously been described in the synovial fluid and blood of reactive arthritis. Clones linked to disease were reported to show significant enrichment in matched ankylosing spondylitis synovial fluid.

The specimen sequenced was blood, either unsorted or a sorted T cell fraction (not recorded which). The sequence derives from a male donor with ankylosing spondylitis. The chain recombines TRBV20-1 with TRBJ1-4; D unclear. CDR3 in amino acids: CSASGQPTNEKLFF. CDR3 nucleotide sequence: TGCAGTGCTAGCGGCCAACCAACTAATGAAAAACTGTTTTTT.